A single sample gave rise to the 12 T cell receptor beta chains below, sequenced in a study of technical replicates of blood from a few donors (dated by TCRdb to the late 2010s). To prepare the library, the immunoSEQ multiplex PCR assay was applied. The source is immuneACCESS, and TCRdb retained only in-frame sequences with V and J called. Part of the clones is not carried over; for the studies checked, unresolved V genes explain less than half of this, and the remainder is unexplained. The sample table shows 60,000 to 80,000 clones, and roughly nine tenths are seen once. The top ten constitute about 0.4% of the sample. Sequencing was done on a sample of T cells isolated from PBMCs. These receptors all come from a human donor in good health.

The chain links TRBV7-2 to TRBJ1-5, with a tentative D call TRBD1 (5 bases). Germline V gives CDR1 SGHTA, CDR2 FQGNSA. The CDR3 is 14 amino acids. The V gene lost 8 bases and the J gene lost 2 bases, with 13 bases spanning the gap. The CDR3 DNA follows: TGTGCCAGCGGACTACAGGCAGGCAATCAGCCCCAGCATTTT. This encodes CASGLQAGNQPQHF.

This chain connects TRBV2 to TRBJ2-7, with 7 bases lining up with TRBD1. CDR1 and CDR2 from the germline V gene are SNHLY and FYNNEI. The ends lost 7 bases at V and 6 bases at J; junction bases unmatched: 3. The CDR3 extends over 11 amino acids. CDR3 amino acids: CASNRGVEQYF. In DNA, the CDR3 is TGTGCCAGCAACAGGGGAGTCGAGCAGTACTTC.

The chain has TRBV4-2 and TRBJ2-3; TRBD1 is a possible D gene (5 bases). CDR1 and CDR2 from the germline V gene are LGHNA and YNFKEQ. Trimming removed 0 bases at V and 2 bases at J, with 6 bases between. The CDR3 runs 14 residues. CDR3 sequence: CASSQDRVTDTQYF. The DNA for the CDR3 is TGTGCCAGCAGCCAAGACAGGGTCACAGATACGCAGTATTTT.

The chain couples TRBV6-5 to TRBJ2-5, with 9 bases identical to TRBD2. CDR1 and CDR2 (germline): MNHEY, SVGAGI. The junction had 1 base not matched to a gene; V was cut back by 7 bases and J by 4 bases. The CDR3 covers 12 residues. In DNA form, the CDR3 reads TGTGCCAGCAAAGCGGGAGGAGAGACCCAGTACTTC. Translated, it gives CASKAGGETQYF.

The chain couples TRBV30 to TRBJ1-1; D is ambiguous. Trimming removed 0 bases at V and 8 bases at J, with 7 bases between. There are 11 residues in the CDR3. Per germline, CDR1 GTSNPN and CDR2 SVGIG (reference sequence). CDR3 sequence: CAWSVGEEAFF. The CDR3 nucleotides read TGTGCCTGGAGTGTAGGAGAGGAAGCTTTCTTT.

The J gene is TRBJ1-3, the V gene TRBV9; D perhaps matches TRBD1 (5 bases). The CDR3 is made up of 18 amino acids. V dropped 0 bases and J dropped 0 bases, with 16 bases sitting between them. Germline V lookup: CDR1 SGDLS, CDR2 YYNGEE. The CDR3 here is CASSVADIQGLSGNTIYF. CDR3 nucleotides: TGTGCCAGCAGCGTAGCAGATATTCAGGGCCTCTCTGGAAACACCATATATTTT.

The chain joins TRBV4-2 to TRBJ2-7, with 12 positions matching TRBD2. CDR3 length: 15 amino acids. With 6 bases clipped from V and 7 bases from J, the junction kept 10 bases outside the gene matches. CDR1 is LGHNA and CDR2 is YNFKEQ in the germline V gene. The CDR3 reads CASRETGTSGYEQYF. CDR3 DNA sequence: TGTGCCAGCAGGGAAACCGGGACTAGCGGGTATGAGCAGTACTTC.

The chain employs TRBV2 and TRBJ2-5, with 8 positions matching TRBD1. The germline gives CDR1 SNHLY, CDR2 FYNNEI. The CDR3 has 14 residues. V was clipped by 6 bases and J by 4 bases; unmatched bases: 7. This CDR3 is CASSRDRGGETQYF. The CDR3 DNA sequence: TGTGCCAGCAGCCGAGACAGGGGAGGAGAGACCCAGTACTTC.

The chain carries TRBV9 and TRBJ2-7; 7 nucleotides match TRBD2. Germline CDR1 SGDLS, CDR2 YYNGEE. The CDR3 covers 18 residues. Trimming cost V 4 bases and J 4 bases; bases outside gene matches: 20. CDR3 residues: CASSPRSGVQVSLYEQYF. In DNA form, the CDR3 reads TGTGCCAGCAGCCCTAGAAGCGGGGTACAGGTTTCCCTATACGAGCAGTACTTC.

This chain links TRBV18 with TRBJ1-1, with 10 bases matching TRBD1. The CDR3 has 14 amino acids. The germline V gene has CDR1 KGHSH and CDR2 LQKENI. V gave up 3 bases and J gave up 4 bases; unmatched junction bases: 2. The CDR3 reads CASSPDRGITEAFF. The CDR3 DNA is TGTGCCAGCTCACCGGACAGGGGGATCACTGAAGCTTTCTTT. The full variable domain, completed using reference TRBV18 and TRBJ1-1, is NAGVMQNPRHLVRRRGQEARLRCSPMKGHSHVYWYRQLPEEGLKFMVYLQKENIIDESGMPKERFSAEFPKEGPSILRIQQVVRGDSAAYFCASSPDRGITEAFFGQGTRLTVV.

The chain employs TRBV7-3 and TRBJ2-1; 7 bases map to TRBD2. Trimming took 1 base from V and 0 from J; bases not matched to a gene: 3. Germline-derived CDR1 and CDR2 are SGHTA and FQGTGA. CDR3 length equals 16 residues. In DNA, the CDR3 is TGTGCCAGCAGCTTAAGAGGCGGGAGCTCCTACAATGAGCAGTTCTTC. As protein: CASSLRGGSSYNEQFF.

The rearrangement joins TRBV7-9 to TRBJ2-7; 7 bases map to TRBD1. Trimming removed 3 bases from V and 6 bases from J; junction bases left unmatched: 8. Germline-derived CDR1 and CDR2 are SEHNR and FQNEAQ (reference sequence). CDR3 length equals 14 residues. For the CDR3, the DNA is TGTGCCAGCAGCTTTCGGGTAGGGGGCCCCGAGCAGTACTTC. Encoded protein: CASSFRVGGPEQYF.